The 20 T cell receptor beta chains below were found in one sample sequenced in a study of blood T cell repertoires in COVID-19. Assay used: immunoSEQ multiplex PCR; TCRdb lists only in-frame clones, some missing. The data hold roughly 150,000 clones, with 79% observed a single time. Material: peripheral blood. The receptors originated from a woman aged 60 to 75 with COVID-19, enrolled during active disease.

This chain joins TRBV29-1 and TRBJ2-1; 14 positions agree with TRBD2. The CDR3 sequence is 15 residues long. The trim removed 6 bases at V and 0 bases at J, leaving 1 base unmatched. Germline CDR1 is SQVTM and CDR2 is ANQGSEA. CDR3 region: CSVGTSGGSYNEQFF. The CDR3 DNA reads TGCAGCGTGGGGACTAGCGGGGGCTCCTACAATGAGCAGTTCTTC.

V is TRBV5-1 and J is TRBJ2-3; D possibly corresponds to TRBD1 (5 bases). Germline values: CDR1 SGHRS, CDR2 YFSETQ. The V and J ends lost 5 bases and 0 bases respectively, with 10 bases between them. The CDR3 sequence is 14 residues long. The CDR3 nucleotides are TGCGCCAGCAGGGGGCACACGAGCACAGATACGCAGTATTTT. It translates to CASRGHTSTDTQYF.

The chain has TRBV9 and TRBJ1-3; 8 bases match TRBD1. The J segment lost 14 bases and the V segment lost 4 bases, leaving 8 bases of the junction unmatched. Germline CDR1 SGDLS, CDR2 YYNGEE. This CDR3 has 12 residues. CDR3: CASSFGQGPVYF. In DNA form, the CDR3 reads TGTGCCAGCAGCTTTGGACAGGGCCCGGTATATTTT.

The V and J genes are TRBV19 and TRBJ2-1, with 12 bases fitting TRBD2. Losses at the gene ends were 3 bases for V and 9 bases for J; bases not matched to a gene: 12. CDR1 and CDR2 (germline): LNHDA, SQIVND (reference sequence). The CDR3 extends over 17 amino acids. In DNA, the CDR3 is TGTGCCAGTAGTATCCCCCGCACTAGCGGGAGGTTTGGTGAGCAGTTCTTC. Translated: CASSIPRTSGRFGEQFF.

This chain connects TRBV5-1 to TRBJ1-4; possible D gene TRBD1, 6 bases. CDR3 size: 15 residues. Germline V lookup: CDR1 SGHRS, CDR2 YFSETQ. Trimming pared 2 bases from V and 3 bases from J, leaving 11 bases between. CDR3 bases: TGCGCCAGCAGCTTAGCAGGGGTAGCTAATGAAAAACTGTTTTTT. This codes for CASSLAGVANEKLFF.

The chain employs TRBV28 and TRBJ1-5; TRBD1 is a possible D gene (5 bases). CDR3 size: 13 residues. Germline V gives CDR1 MDHEN, CDR2 SYDVKM. V was clipped by 9 bases and J by 4 bases, with 13 bases between them. As DNA, the CDR3 is TGTGCCAGTTCTAATCGACAGAATCAGCCCCAGCATTTT. Amino acids: CASSNRQNQPQHF.

This sequence joins TRBV4-3 and TRBJ2-4, with 9 bases aligning to TRBD1. Germline values: CDR1 LGHNA, CDR2 YSLEER. CDR3 length: 19 amino acids. V lost 4 bases to trimming and J lost 7 bases; unmatched junction nucleotides: 20. The DNA of the CDR3 is TGCGCCAGCAGCCTTTACTCCTATTCCGGGACAGGGAGTAGGAACATTCAGTACTTC. Its translation: CASSLYSYSGTGSRNIQYF.

V is TRBV28 and J is TRBJ1-4, with TRBD1 identical over 7 bases. The CDR3 is 15 amino acids. CDR1 and CDR2 from the germline V gene are MDHEN and SYDVKM. V lost 3 bases, J lost 7 bases, and 8 bases stayed unmatched. This CDR3 reads CASSFQDRFIEKLFF. Here the CDR3 DNA reads TGTGCCAGCAGTTTCCAGGACAGGTTTATTGAAAAACTGTTTTTT.

In its sample, this clone was seen once. The chain couples TRBV10-3 to TRBJ1-4; a possible D gene is TRBD1 (6 bases). Germline V lookup: CDR1 ENHRY, CDR2 SYGVKD. The CDR3 is made up of 15 amino acids. Trimming took 6 bases from V and 3 from J, leaving 14 bases between them. In DNA form, the CDR3 reads TGTGCCATCAGACAGGGATTGGAAGCTAATGAAAAACTGTTTTTT. This sequence encodes CAIRQGLEANEKLFF.

The chain combines TRBV28 with TRBJ1-1; D possibly corresponds to TRBD1 (5 bases). CDR1 and CDR2 from the germline V gene are MDHEN and SYDVKM. This CDR3 is 14 amino acids long. V dropped 2 bases and J dropped 0 bases, with 7 bases sitting between them. CDR3 sequence (DNA): TGTGCCAGCAGTTTAGGGGCTCTGAACACTGAAGCTTTCTTT. Protein sequence: CASSLGALNTEAFF.

The chain combines TRBV6-5 with TRBJ2-2, with 8 bases identical to TRBD1. V shed 8 bases and J 3 bases; nucleotides not matched to a gene: 5. Germline CDR1 reads MNHEY; CDR2 reads SVGAGI. CDR3 length: 14 amino acids. For the CDR3, the DNA is TGTGCCAGCCGGGACAGGCAAGACACCGGGGAGCTGTTTTTT. Translation: CASRDRQDTGELFF.

The gene calls are TRBV9 and TRBJ2-3, with 11 bases aligning to TRBD2. The CDR3 length is 20 residues. V lost 4 bases and J lost 0; bases outside the gene matches: 16. Germline CDR1 and CDR2: SGDLS and YYNGEE. The CDR3 DNA reads as TGTGCCAGCAGCCCCCTTAGCGGGAGGGCCTCCGCAGCTAGCACAGATACGCAGTATTTT. It specifies CASSPLSGRASAASTDTQYF.

The chain combines TRBV7-2 with TRBJ2-5; 11 bases map to TRBD2. V lost 3 bases and J lost 1; bases outside the gene matches: 4. Germline loops: CDR1 SGHTA, CDR2 FQGNSA. This CDR3 contains 16 residues. CDR3 amino acids: CASSLLAGGIQETQYF. For the CDR3, the DNA is TGTGCCAGCAGCTTGCTAGCGGGAGGCATCCAAGAGACCCAGTACTTC.

This rearrangement joins TRBV28 to TRBJ2-5, with 12 bases that match TRBD2. CDR1 MDHEN and CDR2 SYDVKM come from the germline V gene. The CDR3 is 15 amino acids. J gave up 4 bases and V 6 bases, and 6 bases lay outside the gene matches. CDR3 residues: CASSLAGGPGETQYF. The CDR3 nucleotides are TGTGCCAGCAGCCTAGCGGGAGGGCCTGGAGAGACCCAGTACTTC.

This chain uses TRBV3-1 (or the pseudogene TRBV3-2) with TRBJ1-4; 7 positions match TRBD1. Trimming cost V 0 bases and J 10 bases; bases outside gene matches: 8. The CDR3 spans 15 residues. Germline V gene lookup returns CDR1 LGHDT and CDR2 YNNKEL (reference sequence). Here the CDR3 reads CASSQDRTGWGKLFF. Written as DNA, the CDR3 is TGTGCCAGCAGCCAAGACCGGACAGGCTGGGGAAAACTGTTTTTT.

The chain employs TRBV5-1 and TRBJ1-2; 9 positions agree with TRBD1. The ends lost 7 bases at V and 3 bases at J; junction bases unmatched: 13. The CDR3 contains 16 residues. Germline V gives CDR1 SGHRS, CDR2 YFSETQ. CDR3 nucleotides: TGCGCCAGCGGGGGCGTACCGGGACAGGGTTACTATGGCTACACCTTC. Translated, it gives CASGGVPGQGYYGYTF.

Regarding this clone: Germline is not matched at one junction end, which may reflect a read error. The chain carries TRBV2 and TRBJ2-3; D not resolved. This CDR3 comprises 14 residues. CDR1 is SNHLY, CDR2 FYNNEI, per germline. CDR3 loop: CASREARGTDTQYF. Here the CDR3 DNA reads TGTGCCAGCAGGGAAGCCCGGGGCACAGATACGCAGTATTTT.

The chain combines TRBV6-5 with TRBJ2-2, with TRBD2 identical over 9 bases. CDR1 is MNHEY, CDR2 SVGAGI, per germline. This CDR3 region has 14 residues. The J segment lost 6 bases and the V segment lost 5 bases, leaving 4 bases of the junction unmatched. CDR3 amino acids: CASSRSGSPGELFF. CDR3 DNA sequence: TGTGCCAGCAGTCGTAGCGGGAGCCCCGGGGAGCTGTTTTTT.

The chain uses TRBV24-1 and TRBJ1-5; D may be TRBD1 (6 bases). Per germline, CDR1 KGHDR and CDR2 SFDVKD. The V gene lost 4 bases and the J gene lost 0 bases, with 21 bases spanning the gap. This CDR3 has 19 residues. CDR3 protein: CATSDAGVGSPISNQPQHF. The CDR3 DNA reads TGTGCCACCAGTGACGCAGGGGTAGGGTCCCCGATTAGCAATCAGCCCCAGCATTTT.

This clone has only one observation. V and J are TRBV11-2 and TRBJ2-2, with 9 positions matching TRBD2. Germline-derived CDR1 and CDR2 are SGHAT and FQNNGV. V lost 5 bases to trimming and J lost 3 bases; unmatched junction nucleotides: 4. The CDR3 is 15 amino acids. The CDR3 spells CASSVGTSHTGELFF. In DNA, the CDR3 is TGTGCCAGCAGCGTCGGGACTAGCCACACCGGGGAGCTGTTTTTT.